This T cell receptor beta chain was profiled in a study of CD8+CD57+ T cells in acquired aplastic anemia. Study in general: On average, sorted CD4+ and CD8+ cells gave roughly 3 ug of DNA. Findings and limits, study-wide: Shared by patients and controls, twenty-nine CD8+ CDR3s were abundant in patients.

This CDR3 is built from 14 residues. Germline V gene data show CDR1 as SNHLY and CDR2 as FYNNEI. The TCR beta profiling, which covered VDJ combination and CDR3 sequence, was carried out using genomic DNA as the template. Each CDR3 protein is one row after TCRdb ran MiXCR on the reads. The data hold 100,000 to 150,000 distinct CDR3 sequences, with about 48% observed a single time. To note about this clonotype: What it recognizes is unknown. The junction differs from germline at one of its ends, possibly a read error.

The sequence derives from a human donor in good health, serving as a control. The sequencing input was sorted CD4+, CD8+, or CD8+CD57+ T cells (not recorded which) from PBMCs. The chain uses TRBV2 and TRBJ1-5; possibly TRBD1 for D (5 bases). Written as DNA, the CDR3 is TGTGCCAGCAGTGCGCAGGGCCGCAAGCAGCCCCAGCATTTT. Amino acids: CASSAQGRKQPQHF. Full variable domain (remainder filled in from reference TRBV2 and TRBJ1-5): EPEVTQTPSHQVTQMGQEVILRCVPISNHLYFYWYRQILGQKVEFLVSFYNNEISEKSEIFDDQFSVERPDGSNFTLKIRSTKLEDSAMYFCASSAQGRKQPQHFGDGTRLSIL.